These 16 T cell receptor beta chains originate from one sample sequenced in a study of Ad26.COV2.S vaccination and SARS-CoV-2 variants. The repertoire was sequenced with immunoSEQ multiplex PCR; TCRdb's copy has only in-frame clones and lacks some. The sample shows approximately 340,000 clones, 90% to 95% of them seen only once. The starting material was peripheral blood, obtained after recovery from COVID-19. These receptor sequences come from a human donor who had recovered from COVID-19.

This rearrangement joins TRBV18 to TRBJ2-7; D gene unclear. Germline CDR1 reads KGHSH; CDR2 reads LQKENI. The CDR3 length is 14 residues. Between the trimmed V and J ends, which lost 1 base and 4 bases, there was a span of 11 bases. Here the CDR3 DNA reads TGTGCCAGCTCACCACGCCAGACGAGATACGAGCAGTACTTC. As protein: CASSPRQTRYEQYF.

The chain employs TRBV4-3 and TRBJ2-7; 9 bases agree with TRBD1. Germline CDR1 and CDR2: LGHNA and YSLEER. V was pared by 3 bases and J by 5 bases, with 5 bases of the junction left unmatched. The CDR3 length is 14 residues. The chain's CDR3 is CASSQDRGFDEQYF. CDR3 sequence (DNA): TGCGCCAGCAGCCAGGACAGGGGTTTCGACGAGCAGTACTTC.

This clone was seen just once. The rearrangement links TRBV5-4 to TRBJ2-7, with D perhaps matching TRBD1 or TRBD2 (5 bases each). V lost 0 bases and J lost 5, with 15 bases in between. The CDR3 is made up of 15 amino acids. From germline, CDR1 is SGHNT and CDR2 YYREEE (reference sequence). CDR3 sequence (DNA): TGTGCCAGCAGCTTGGAGGGACCTCGGGCCCACGAGCAGTACTTC. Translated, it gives CASSLEGPRAHEQYF.

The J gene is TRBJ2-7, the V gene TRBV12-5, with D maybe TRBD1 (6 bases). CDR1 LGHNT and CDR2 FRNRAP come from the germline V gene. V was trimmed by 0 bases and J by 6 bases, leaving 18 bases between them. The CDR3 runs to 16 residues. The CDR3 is CASGLVLLQGAAEQYF. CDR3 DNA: TGTGCTAGTGGTTTGGTACTGCTACAGGGAGCAGCCGAGCAGTACTTC.

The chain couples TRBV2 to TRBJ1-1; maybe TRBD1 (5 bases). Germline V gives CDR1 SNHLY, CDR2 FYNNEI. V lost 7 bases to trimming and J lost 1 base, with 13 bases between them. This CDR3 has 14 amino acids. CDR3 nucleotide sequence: TGTGCCAGCATATTAGTGACAGCGAACACTGAAGCTTTCTTT. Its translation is CASILVTANTEAFF.

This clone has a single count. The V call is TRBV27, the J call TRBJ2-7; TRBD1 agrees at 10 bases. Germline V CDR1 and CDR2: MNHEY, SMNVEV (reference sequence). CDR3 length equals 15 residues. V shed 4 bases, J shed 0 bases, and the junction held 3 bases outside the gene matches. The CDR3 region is CASSWDRGRSYEQYF. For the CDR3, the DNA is TGTGCCAGCAGTTGGGACAGGGGTCGCTCCTACGAGCAGTACTTC.

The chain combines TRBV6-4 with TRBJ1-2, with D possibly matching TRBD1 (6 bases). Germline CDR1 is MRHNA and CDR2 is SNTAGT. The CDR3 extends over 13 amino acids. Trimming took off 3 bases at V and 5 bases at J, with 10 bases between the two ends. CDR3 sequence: CASSEGHSYGYTF. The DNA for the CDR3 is TGTGCCAGCAGTGAGGGACACTCGTATGGCTACACCTTC.

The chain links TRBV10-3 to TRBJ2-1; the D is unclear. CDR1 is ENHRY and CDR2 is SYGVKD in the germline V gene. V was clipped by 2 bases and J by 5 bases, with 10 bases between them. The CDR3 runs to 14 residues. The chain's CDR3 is CAISERGLHNEQFF. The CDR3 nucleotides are TGTGCCATCAGTGAGCGTGGTCTCCACAATGAGCAGTTCTTC.

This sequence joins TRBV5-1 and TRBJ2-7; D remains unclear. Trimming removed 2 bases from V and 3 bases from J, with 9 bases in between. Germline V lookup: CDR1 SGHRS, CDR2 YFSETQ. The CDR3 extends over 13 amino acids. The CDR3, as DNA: TGCGCCAGCAGCTTAGCTTGGGGCTACGAGCAGTACTTC. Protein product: CASSLAWGYEQYF.

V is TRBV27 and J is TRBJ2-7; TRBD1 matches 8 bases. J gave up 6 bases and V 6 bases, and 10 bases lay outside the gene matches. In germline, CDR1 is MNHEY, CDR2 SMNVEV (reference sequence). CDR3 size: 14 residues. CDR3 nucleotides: TGTGCCAGCAGCTTCGGACAGGGAGGAAGCGAGCAGTACTTC. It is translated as CASSFGQGGSEQYF.

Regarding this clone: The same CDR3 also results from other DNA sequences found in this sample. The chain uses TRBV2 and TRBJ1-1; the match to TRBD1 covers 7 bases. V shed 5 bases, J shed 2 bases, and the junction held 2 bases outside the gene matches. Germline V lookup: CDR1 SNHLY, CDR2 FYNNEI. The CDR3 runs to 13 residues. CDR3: CASSRDRNTEAFF. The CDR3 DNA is TGTGCCAGCAGTCGGGACAGAAACACTGAAGCTTTCTTT.

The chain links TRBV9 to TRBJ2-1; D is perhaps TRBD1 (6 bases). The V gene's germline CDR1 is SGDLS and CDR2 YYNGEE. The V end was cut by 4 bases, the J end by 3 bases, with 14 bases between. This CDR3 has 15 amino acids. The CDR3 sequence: CASSHQRDNYNEQFF. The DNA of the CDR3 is TGTGCCAGCAGCCATCAAAGGGACAACTACAATGAGCAGTTCTTC.

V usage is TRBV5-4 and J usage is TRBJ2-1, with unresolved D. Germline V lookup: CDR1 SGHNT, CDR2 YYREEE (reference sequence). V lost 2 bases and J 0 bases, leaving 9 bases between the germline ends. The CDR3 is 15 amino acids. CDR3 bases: TGTGCCAGCAGCTTAGACTCACTCTCCTACAATGAGCAGTTCTTC. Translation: CASSLDSLSYNEQFF. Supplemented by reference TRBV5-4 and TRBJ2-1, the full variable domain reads ETGVTQSPTHLIKTRGQQVTLRCSSQSGHNTVSWYQQALGQGPQFIFQYYREEENGRGNFPPRFSGLQFPNYSSELNVNALELDDSALYLCASSLDSLSYNEQFFGPGTRLTVL.

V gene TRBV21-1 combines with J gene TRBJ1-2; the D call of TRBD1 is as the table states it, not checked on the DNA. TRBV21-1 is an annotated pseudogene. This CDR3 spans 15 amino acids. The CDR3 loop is CASSKRPGQYYGYTF. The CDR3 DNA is TGTGCCAGCAGCAAACGACCAGGACAGTACTATGGCTACACCTTC.

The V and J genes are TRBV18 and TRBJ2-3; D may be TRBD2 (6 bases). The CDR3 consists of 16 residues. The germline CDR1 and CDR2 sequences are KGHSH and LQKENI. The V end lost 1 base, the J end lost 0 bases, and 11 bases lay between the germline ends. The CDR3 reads CASSPRPGTSTDTQYF. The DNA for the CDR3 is TGTGCCAGCTCACCACGTCCGGGGACTAGCACAGATACGCAGTATTTT.

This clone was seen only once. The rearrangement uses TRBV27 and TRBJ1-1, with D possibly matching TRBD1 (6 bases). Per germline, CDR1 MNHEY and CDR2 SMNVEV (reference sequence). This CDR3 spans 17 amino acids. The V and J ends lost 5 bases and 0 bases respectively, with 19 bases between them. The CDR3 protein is CASSPPGGHYMNTEAFF. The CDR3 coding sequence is TGTGCCAGCAGTCCCCCGGGGGGACACTACATGAACACTGAAGCTTTCTTT.